These 22 T cell receptor beta chains originate from one sample sequenced in a study of blood T cell repertoires in COVID-19. Sequenced by immunoSEQ multiplex PCR; TCRdb stores in-frame clones only, minus some. The table shows 310,000 or so clones, with around 87% occurring only once. Specimen: PBMCs or T cells enriched from blood (not recorded which). The receptors originated from a woman aged 18-30 years with acute COVID-19.

The chain joins TRBV27 to TRBJ1-1; a possible D gene is TRBD1 (6 bases). The CDR3 is made up of 13 amino acids. The germline CDR1 and CDR2 sequences are MNHEY and SMNVEV (reference sequence). Trimming stripped 6 bases from V and 5 bases from J, with 13 bases between. The CDR3 reads CASSPGRGTEAFF. The CDR3 DNA is TGTGCCAGCAGCCCGGGGAGGGGGACTGAAGCTTTCTTT.

V usage is TRBV18 and J usage is TRBJ2-7; 8 bases fit TRBD2. Germline V lookup: CDR1 KGHSH, CDR2 LQKENI. Trimming cost V 2 bases and J 6 bases; bases outside gene matches: 6. This CDR3 has 14 residues. In DNA form, the CDR3 reads TGTGCCAGCTCACCAGCCCTAGCGGGTGGCGAGCAGTACTTC. Amino acids: CASSPALAGGEQYF.

In its sample, this clone was seen a few times. V is TRBV5-1 and J is TRBJ1-2; D remains unclear. Germline CDR1 and CDR2: SGHRS and YFSETQ. The CDR3 length is 14 residues. V was cut by 1 base and J by 0 bases, with 7 bases left in between. CDR3 sequence: CASSLSSANYGYTF. The CDR3 coding sequence is TGCGCCAGCAGCTTGTCCTCCGCTAACTATGGCTACACCTTC.

The chain joins TRBV2 to TRBJ2-5; a weak D match, TRBD1 (8 bases). Germline lookup yields CDR1 SNHLY and CDR2 FYNNEI. Trimming pared 6 bases from V and 5 bases from J, leaving 19 bases between. The length of the CDR3 is 15 residues. The CDR3 sequence is CASSPQGARGETQYF. In nucleotides, the CDR3 is TGTGCCAGCAGCCCGCAGGGGGCGCGGGGGGAGACCCAGTACTTC.

This chain joins TRBV7-9 and TRBJ2-3; possible D gene TRBD1, 5 bases. The CDR3 contains 15 residues. Trimming shortened V by 4 bases and J by 5 bases, and 16 bases separated the two germline ends. The germline gives CDR1 SEHNR, CDR2 FQNEAQ (reference sequence). CDR3 sequence (DNA): TGTGCCAGCAGCTACGACATCAGGGCCAGAGATACGCAGTATTTT. Translating gives CASSYDIRARDTQYF.

The rearrangement joins TRBV19 to TRBJ1-1; TRBD1 is a possible D gene (5 bases). The CDR3 has 14 residues. Germline CDR1 LNHDA, CDR2 SQIVND (reference sequence). V lost 3 bases to trimming and J lost 7 bases, with 15 bases between them. The CDR3 bases are TGTGCCAGTAGTATCCAAGGAGGGGTTGGTGAAGCTTTCTTT. It translates to CASSIQGGVGEAFF.

This sequence joins TRBV7-9 and TRBJ1-2; TRBD1 aligns across 7 bases. Germline assignment: CDR1 SEHNR and CDR2 FQNEAQ (reference sequence). This CDR3 is built from 17 residues. J gave up 0 bases and V 6 bases, and 13 bases lay outside the gene matches. For the CDR3, the DNA is TGTGCCAGCAGTTTTGGCTTAGGGGGCGCCCCTAACTATGGCTACACCTTC. Its translation: CASSFGLGGAPNYGYTF.

The rearrangement uses TRBV19 and TRBJ1-5; D call uncertain. This CDR3 has 13 amino acids. The V and J ends lost 10 bases and 6 bases respectively, with 16 bases between them. The V gene's germline CDR1 is LNHDA and CDR2 SQIVND (reference sequence). The CDR3 spells CATTHGVGQPQHF. CDR3 sequence (DNA): TGTGCCACCACCCACGGGGTGGGTCAGCCCCAGCATTTT.

Remarks on this clone: Other DNA sequences within the sample encode an identical CDR3. This chain connects TRBV20-1 to TRBJ2-1, with a tentative D call TRBD2 (5 bases). V lost 3 bases and J 0 bases, leaving 9 bases between the germline ends. Germline V lookup: CDR1 DFQATT, CDR2 SNEGSKA (reference sequence). The CDR3 loop spans 14 amino acids. In DNA, the CDR3 is TGCAGTGCTAGTCGGGGTAGCTCCTACAATGAGCAGTTCTTC. Its protein is CSASRGSSYNEQFF.

The V call is TRBV19, the J call TRBJ2-7; the match to TRBD1 covers 9 bases. There are 16 residues in the CDR3. Germline CDR1 is LNHDA and CDR2 is SQIVND (reference sequence). Trimming removed 1 base from V and 0 bases from J; junction bases left unmatched: 4. This CDR3 is CASSIAGTGNSYEQYF. The CDR3 DNA sequence: TGTGCCAGTAGTATAGCAGGGACAGGGAACTCCTACGAGCAGTACTTC.

The V and J genes are TRBV30 and TRBJ1-2; D is unclear. The V and J ends lost 0 bases and 1 base respectively, with 12 bases between them. The CDR3 length is 15 residues. Per germline, CDR1 GTSNPN and CDR2 SVGIG (reference sequence). In DNA form, the CDR3 reads TGTGCCTGGAGTGTTCCCCGGAGTATTAACTATGGCTACACCTTC. This encodes CAWSVPRSINYGYTF.

This rearrangement joins TRBV4-1 to TRBJ2-1; D is ambiguous. This CDR3 spans 12 amino acids. Germline V gene lookup returns CDR1 MGHRA and CDR2 YSYEKL. The germline V and J ends were trimmed by 4 bases and 9 bases, with 10 bases remaining between them. The CDR3 bases are TGCGCCAGCAGCCCTCATTACGGTGAGCAGTTCTTC. Translating it yields CASSPHYGEQFF.

The gene calls are TRBV12-3 or TRBV12-4 and TRBJ1-2; D perhaps matches TRBD1 (6 bases). The CDR3 runs 13 residues. Trimming left V 3 bases short and J 8 bases short, with 13 bases between. Written as DNA, the CDR3 is TGTGCCAGCAGTTTCGGGGGGGCGGTAGGCTACACCTTC. This codes for CASSFGGAVGYTF.

The chain combines TRBV28 with TRBJ1-5, with D unresolved. Per germline, CDR1 MDHEN and CDR2 SYDVKM. The CDR3 is made up of 12 amino acids. Trimming removed 3 bases from V and 4 bases from J, with 4 bases in between. DNA of the CDR3: TGTGCCAGCAGTTTCAGTAATCAGCCCCAGCATTTT. Protein: CASSFSNQPQHF.

This rearrangement joins TRBV4-3 to TRBJ2-1, with D possibly TRBD2 on 6 matching bases. In germline, CDR1 is LGHNA, CDR2 YSLEER. This CDR3 spans 16 amino acids. V was shortened by 0 bases and J by 4 bases, with 13 bases between the two germline ends. CDR3 coding DNA: TGCGCCAGCAGCCAAGATTTGAGCGGGCCTTACAATGAGCAGTTCTTC. This encodes CASSQDLSGPYNEQFF.

J is TRBJ2-5 and V is TRBV19, with a possible D match to TRBD1 (5 bases). Trimming removed 7 bases at V and 0 bases at J, with 21 bases between. Germline V gene data show CDR1 as LNHDA and CDR2 as SQIVND (reference sequence). The CDR3 runs to 17 residues. CDR3 bases: TGTGCCAGTACCCCAGGGTACGGGCCGGCCTACCAAGAGACCCAGTACTTC. It is translated as CASTPGYGPAYQETQYF.

This clone was detected once. V gene TRBV27 combines with J gene TRBJ1-2; D is uncertain. The germline gives CDR1 MNHEY, CDR2 SMNVEV (reference sequence). CDR3 length: 15 amino acids. The V end lost 5 bases, the J end lost 4 bases, and 17 bases lay between the germline ends. For the CDR3, the DNA is TGTGCCAGCAGTGCCCCGGGTGTCCCTTCCTATGGCTACACCTTC. Amino acids: CASSAPGVPSYGYTF.

The chain is built from TRBV19 and TRBJ1-1, with a possible D match to TRBD1 (5 bases). There are 16 residues in the CDR3. Per the germline V gene, CDR1 is LNHDA and CDR2 is SQIVND (reference sequence). Trimming shortened V by 6 bases and J by 1 base, and 18 bases separated the two germline ends. The CDR3 sequence: CASSPFRTLRNTEAFF. The CDR3 nucleotides read TGTGCCAGTAGCCCATTCCGGACACTCAGGAACACTGAAGCTTTCTTT.

The genes are TRBV14 and TRBJ2-7, with 9 bases identical to TRBD1. The CDR3 has 15 residues. Germline V CDR1 and CDR2: SGHDN, FVKESK. Trimming cost V 2 bases and J 2 bases; bases outside gene matches: 4. The CDR3 loop is CASSQTGTGTYEQYF. The CDR3 nucleotides are TGTGCCAGCAGCCAAACCGGGACAGGGACCTACGAGCAGTACTTC.

The CDR3 spells CASSIPDRPLGNQPQHF. In DNA, the CDR3 is TGTGCCAGTAGTATCCCCGACAGGCCACTGGGCAATCAGCCCCAGCATTTT. The chain carries TRBV19 and TRBJ1-5; tentative D call: TRBD1 (6 bases). Germline CDR1 is LNHDA and CDR2 is SQIVND (reference sequence). The CDR3 extends over 17 amino acids. Trimming removed 3 bases at V and 2 bases at J, with 17 bases between.

This clone has only a few counts. This rearrangement joins TRBV19 to TRBJ1-3, with 8 positions matching TRBD1. The CDR3 is 18 residues long. V lost 0 bases, J lost 0 bases, and 7 bases stayed unmatched. The germline gives CDR1 LNHDA, CDR2 SQIVND (reference sequence). CDR3: CASSIDLGTGPSGNTIYF. In nucleotides, the CDR3 is TGTGCCAGTAGTATAGATCTTGGGACAGGTCCCTCTGGAAACACCATATATTTT. Filled out from reference TRBV19 and TRBJ1-3, the complete variable domain reads DGGITQSPKYLFRKEGQNVTLSCEQNLNHDAMYWYRQDPGQGLRLIYYSQIVNDFQKGDIAEGYSVSREKKESFPLTVTSAQKNPTAFYLCASSIDLGTGPSGNTIYFGEGSWLTVV.

The chain recombines TRBV11-2 with TRBJ1-1; D remains unclear. This CDR3 region has 13 residues. Trimming took 0 bases from V and 8 from J, leaving 10 bases between them. Germline V gene sequence: CDR1 SGHAT, CDR2 FQNNGV. CDR3 sequence (DNA): TGTGCCAGCAGCTTAGATCGGCTCAGGGAAGCTTTCTTT. Its protein is CASSLDRLREAFF.